This TCR beta chain was captured by sequencing in a study of long-term antiretroviral therapy in people with HIV. This clone has only one observation. At survey level, the immunoSEQ assay was run in its v3.0 version. Generated by immunoSEQ multiplex PCR, the TCRdb table keeps only in-frame clones and is missing some. The sample has tens of thousands of clones, nearly 95% seen once. CDR1 is MRHNA and CDR2 is SNTAGT in the germline V gene. CDR3 length equals 16 residues. The V gene lost 5 bases and the J gene lost 4 bases, with 15 bases spanning the gap. This clonotype originated in a young man with HIV. The rearrangement links TRBV6-4 to TRBJ2-6, with a tentative D call TRBD1 (5 bases). The source was unsorted PBMCs, collected approximately 6.3 years after starting antiretroviral therapy. The CDR3 coding sequence is TGTGCCAGCAGTCAGGTGGCAGGGCTAGGGGCCAACGTCCTGACTTTC. Its translation: CASSQVAGLGANVLTF.